This TCR beta chain was observed in a study of beta chain features in type 1 diabetes. The study's findings and limits: PCR might favor shorter templates, equally in patients and controls.

CDR3 size: 16 residues. Per germline, CDR1 SEHNR and CDR2 FQNEAQ (reference sequence). V was cut by 2 bases and J by 0 bases, with 11 bases left in between. The investigators reverse transcribed all of the isolated RNA, so they sequenced expressed TCRB transcripts. Only in-frame clones appear in the TCRdb table, and some are missing; sequencing was by immunoSEQ multiplex PCR. The data show around 300,000 clones, about 8% seen once. This clone was seen a handful of times. Its antigen is not known. This sequence was found in a young woman in good health. The V call is TRBV7-9, the J call TRBJ1-3; unclear D gene. The sample comprised central memory CD4+ T cells from blood. This CDR3 is CASSLPNPSSGNTIYF. In nucleotides, the CDR3 is TGTGCCAGCAGCTTACCGAATCCTTCCTCTGGAAACACCATATATTTT.